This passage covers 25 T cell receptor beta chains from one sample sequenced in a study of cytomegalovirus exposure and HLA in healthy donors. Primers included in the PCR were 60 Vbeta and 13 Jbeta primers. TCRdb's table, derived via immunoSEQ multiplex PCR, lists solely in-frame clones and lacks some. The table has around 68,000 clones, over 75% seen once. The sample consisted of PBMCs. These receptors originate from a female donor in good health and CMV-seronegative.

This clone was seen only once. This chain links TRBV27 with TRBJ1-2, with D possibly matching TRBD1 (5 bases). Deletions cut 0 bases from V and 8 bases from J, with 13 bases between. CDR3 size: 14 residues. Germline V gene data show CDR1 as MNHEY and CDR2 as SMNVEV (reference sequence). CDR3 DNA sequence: TGTGCCAGCAGTTTATCGGGGGGTGTTCGGGGCTACACCTTC. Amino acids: CASSLSGGVRGYTF.

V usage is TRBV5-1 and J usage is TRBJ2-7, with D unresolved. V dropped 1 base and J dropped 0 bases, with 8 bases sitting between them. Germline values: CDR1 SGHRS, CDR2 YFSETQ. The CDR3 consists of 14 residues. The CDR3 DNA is TGCGCCAGCAGCTTGACCCAGAACTCCTACGAGCAGTACTTC. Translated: CASSLTQNSYEQYF. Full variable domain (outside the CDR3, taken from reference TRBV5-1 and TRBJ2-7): KAGVTQTPRYLIKTRGQQVTLSCSPISGHRSVSWYQQTPGQGLQFLFEYFSETQRNKGNFPGRFSGRQFSNSRSEMNVSTLELGDSALYLCASSLTQNSYEQYFGPGTRLTVT.

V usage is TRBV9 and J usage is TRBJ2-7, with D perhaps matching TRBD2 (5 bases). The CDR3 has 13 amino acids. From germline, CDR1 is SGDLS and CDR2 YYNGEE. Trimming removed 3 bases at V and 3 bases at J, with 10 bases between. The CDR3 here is CASSAGSSYEQYF. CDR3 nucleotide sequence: TGTGCCAGCAGCGCGGGGAGTAGCTACGAGCAGTACTTC.

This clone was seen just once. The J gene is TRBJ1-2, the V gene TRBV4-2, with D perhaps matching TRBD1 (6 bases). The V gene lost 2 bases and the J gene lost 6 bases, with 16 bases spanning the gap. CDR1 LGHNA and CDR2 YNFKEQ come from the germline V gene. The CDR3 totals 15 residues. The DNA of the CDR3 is TGTGCCAGCAGCCAAAACAGGGTCGACTGGGATGGCTACACCTTC. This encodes CASSQNRVDWDGYTF.

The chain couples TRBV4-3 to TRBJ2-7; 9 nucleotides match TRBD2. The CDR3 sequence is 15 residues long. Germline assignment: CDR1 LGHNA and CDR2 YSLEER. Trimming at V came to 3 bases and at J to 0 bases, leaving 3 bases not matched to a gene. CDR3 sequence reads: CASSQGLAVSYEQYF. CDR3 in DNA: TGCGCCAGCAGCCAGGGACTAGCTGTCTCCTACGAGCAGTACTTC.

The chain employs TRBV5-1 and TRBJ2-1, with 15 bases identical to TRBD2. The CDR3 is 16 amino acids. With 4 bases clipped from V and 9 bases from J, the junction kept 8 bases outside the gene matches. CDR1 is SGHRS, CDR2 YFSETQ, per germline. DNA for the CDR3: TGCGCCAGCAGCGCACCGGGACTAGCGGGAGGTGGTGAGCAGTTCTTC. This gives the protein CASSAPGLAGGGEQFF.

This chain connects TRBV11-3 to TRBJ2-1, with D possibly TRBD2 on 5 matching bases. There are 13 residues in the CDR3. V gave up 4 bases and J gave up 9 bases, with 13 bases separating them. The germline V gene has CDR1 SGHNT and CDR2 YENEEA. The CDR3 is CASSWILESEQFF. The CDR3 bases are TGTGCCAGCAGCTGGATACTAGAATCTGAGCAGTTCTTC.

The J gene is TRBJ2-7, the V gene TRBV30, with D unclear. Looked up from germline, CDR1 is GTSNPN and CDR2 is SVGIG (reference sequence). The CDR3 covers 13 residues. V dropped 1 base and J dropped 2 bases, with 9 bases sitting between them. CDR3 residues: CAWSAELPYEQYF. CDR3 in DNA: TGTGCCTGGAGTGCTGAGTTACCCTACGAGCAGTACTTC.

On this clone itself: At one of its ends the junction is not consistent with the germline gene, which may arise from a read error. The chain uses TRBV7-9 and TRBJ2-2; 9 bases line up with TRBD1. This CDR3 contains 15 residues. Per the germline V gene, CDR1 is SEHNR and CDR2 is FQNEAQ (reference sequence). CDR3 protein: CSSSAETGGTGELFF. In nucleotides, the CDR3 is TGTTCCAGCAGCGCAGAGACAGGGGGCACCGGGGAGCTGTTTTTT. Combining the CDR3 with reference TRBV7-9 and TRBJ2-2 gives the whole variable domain DTGVSQNPRHKITKRGQNVTFRCDPISEHNRLYWYRQTLGQGPEFLTYFQNEAQLEKSRLLSDRFSAERPKGSFSTLEIQRTEQGDSAMYLCSSSAETGGTGELFFGEGSRLTVL.

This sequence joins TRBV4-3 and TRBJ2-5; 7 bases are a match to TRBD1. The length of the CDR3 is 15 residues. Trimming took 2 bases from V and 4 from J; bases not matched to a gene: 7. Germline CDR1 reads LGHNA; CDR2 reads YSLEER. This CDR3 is CASSQTTGKIETQYF. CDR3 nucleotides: TGCGCCAGCAGCCAAACGACAGGGAAGATAGAGACCCAGTACTTC.

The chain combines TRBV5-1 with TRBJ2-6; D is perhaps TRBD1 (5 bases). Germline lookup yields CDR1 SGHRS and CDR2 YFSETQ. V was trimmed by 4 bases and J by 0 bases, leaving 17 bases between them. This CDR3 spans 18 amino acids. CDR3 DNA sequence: TGCGCCAGCAGCCACCAAACAGGTTCTAGCTCTGGGGCCAACGTCCTGACTTTC. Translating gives CASSHQTGSSSGANVLTF.

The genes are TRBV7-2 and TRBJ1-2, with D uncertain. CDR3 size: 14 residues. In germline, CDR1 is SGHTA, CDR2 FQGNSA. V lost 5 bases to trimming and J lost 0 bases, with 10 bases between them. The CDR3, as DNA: TGTGCCAGCAGCCTTAACGTAGCTAACTATGGCTACACCTTC. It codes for CASSLNVANYGYTF.

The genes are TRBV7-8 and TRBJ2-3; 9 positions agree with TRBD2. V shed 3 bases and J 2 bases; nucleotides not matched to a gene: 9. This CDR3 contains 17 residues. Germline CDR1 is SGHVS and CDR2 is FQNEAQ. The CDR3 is CASSFTRTSAFTDTQYF. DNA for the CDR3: TGTGCCAGCAGCTTTACCCGGACTAGCGCGTTCACAGATACGCAGTATTTT.

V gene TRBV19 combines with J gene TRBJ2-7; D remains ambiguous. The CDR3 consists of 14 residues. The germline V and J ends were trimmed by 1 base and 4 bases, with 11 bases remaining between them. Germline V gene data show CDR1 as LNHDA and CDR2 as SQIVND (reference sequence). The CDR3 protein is CASSIVGTDYEQYF. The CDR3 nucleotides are TGTGCCAGTAGTATAGTAGGCACAGATTACGAGCAGTACTTC.

The CDR3: CASGLAPPRGAGVSETQYF. In nucleotides, the CDR3 is TGTGCTAGTGGTTTGGCACCCCCAAGGGGTGCGGGAGTTAGCGAGACCCAGTACTTC. The chain couples TRBV12-5 to TRBJ2-5; 7 positions agree with TRBD2. This CDR3 comprises 19 residues. The V and J ends lost 1 base and 5 bases, in that order; junction bases with no gene match: 19. Looked up from germline, CDR1 is LGHNT and CDR2 is FRNRAP.

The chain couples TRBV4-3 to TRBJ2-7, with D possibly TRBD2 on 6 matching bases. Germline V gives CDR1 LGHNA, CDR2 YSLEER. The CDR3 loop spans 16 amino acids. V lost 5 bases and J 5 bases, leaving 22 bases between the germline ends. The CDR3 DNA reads TGCGCCAGCAGCAACCAAATAACGGGAGTCGGGAACGAGCAGTACTTC. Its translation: CASSNQITGVGNEQYF.

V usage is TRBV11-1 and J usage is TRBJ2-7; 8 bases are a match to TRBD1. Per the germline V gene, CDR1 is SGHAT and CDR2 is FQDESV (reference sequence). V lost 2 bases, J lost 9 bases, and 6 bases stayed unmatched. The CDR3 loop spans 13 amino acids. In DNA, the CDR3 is TGTGCCAGCAGCTTACCACAGGGGGATGGGCAGTACTTC. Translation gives CASSLPQGDGQYF.

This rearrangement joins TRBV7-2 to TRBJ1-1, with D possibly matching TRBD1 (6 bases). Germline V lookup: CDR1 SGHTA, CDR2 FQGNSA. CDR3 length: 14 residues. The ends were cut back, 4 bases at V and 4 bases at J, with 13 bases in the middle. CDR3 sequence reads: CASSSRGGGTEAFF. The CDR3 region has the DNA TGTGCCAGCAGCTCCAGGGGTGGGGGCACTGAAGCTTTCTTT.

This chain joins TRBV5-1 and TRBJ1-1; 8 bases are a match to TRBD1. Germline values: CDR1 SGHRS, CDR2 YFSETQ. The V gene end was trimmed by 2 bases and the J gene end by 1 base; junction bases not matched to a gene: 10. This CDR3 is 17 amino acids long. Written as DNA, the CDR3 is TGCGCCAGCAGCTTACAGGGGGTTGAGCGAAGGAACACTGAAGCTTTCTTT. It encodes CASSLQGVERRNTEAFF.

CDR3 loop: CASSQDLAGAQETQYF. CDR3 nucleotides: TGTGCCAGCAGCCAAGACCTAGCGGGAGCCCAAGAGACCCAGTACTTC. The gene calls are TRBV4-2 and TRBJ2-5; 10 positions agree with TRBD2. V was clipped by 0 bases and J by 1 base; unmatched bases: 2. Germline loops: CDR1 LGHNA, CDR2 YNFKEQ. The CDR3 contains 16 residues.

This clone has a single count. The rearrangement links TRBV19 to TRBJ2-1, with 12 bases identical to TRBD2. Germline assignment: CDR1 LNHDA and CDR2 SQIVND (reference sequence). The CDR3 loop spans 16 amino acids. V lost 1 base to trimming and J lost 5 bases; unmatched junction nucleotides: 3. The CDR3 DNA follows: TGTGCCAGTAGTATAGCACTAGCGGGAGGCCACAATGAGCAGTTCTTC. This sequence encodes CASSIALAGGHNEQFF.

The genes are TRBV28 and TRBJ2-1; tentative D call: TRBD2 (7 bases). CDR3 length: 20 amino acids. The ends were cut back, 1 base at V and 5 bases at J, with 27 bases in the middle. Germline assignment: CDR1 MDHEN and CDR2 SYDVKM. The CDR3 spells CASSLFIVRTDRGGHNEQFF. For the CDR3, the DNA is TGTGCCAGCAGTTTATTTATAGTGAGGACAGACCGGGGAGGGCACAATGAGCAGTTCTTC.

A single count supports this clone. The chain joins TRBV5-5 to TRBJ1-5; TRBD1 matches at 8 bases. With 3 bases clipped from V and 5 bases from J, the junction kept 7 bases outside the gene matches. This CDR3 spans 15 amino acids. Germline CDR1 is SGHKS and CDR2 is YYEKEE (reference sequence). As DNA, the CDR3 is TGTGCCAGCAGCTCGACTGGACAGGGTGATCAGCCCCAGCATTTT. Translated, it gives CASSSTGQGDQPQHF.

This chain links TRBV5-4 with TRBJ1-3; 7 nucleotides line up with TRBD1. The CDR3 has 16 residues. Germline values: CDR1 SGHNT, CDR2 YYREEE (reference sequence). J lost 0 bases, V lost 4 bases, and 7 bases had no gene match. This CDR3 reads CASSKGQIPSGNTIYF. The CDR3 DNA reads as TGTGCCAGCAGCAAGGGACAGATCCCCTCTGGAAACACCATATATTTT.

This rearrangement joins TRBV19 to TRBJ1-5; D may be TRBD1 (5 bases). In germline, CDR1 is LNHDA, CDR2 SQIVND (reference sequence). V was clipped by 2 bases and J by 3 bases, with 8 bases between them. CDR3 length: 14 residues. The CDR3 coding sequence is TGTGCCAGTAGTATATCAGGGAACAATCAGCCCCAGCATTTT. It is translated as CASSISGNNQPQHF. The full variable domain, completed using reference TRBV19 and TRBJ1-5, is DGGITQSPKYLFRKEGQNVTLSCEQNLNHDAMYWYRQDPGQGLRLIYYSQIVNDFQKGDIAEGYSVSREKKESFPLTVTSAQKNPTAFYLCASSISGNNQPQHFGDGTRLSIL.